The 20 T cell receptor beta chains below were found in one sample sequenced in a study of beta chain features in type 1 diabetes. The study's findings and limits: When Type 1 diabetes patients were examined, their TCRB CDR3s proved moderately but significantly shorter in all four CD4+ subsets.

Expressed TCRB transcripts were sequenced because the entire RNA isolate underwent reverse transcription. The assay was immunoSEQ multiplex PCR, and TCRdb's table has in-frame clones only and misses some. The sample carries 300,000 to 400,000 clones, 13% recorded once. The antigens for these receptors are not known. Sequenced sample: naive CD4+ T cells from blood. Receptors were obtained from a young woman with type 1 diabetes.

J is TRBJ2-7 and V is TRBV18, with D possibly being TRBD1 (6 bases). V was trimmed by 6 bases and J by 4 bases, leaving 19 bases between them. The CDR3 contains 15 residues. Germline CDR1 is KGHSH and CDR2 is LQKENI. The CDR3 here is CASSLSPQGGYEQYV. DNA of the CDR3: TGTGCCAGCTCCCTCTCTCCACAGGGTGGGTACGAGCAGTACGTC.

The CDR3 is CASSSAASGYNEQFF. The DNA of the CDR3 is TGTGCCAGCAGCTCCGCGGCTAGCGGCTACAATGAGCAGTTCTTC. This chain links TRBV5-4 with TRBJ2-1; 7 nucleotides line up with TRBD2. Trimming at V came to 3 bases and at J to 3 bases, leaving 6 bases not matched to a gene. The length of the CDR3 is 15 residues. CDR1 and CDR2 (germline): SGHNT, YYREEE (reference sequence). The whole variable domain, filled in from reference TRBV5-4 and TRBJ2-1, reads ETGVTQSPTHLIKTRGQQVTLRCSSQSGHNTVSWYQQALGQGPQFIFQYYREEENGRGNFPPRFSGLQFPNYSSELNVNALELDDSALYLCASSSAASGYNEQFFGPGTRLTVL.

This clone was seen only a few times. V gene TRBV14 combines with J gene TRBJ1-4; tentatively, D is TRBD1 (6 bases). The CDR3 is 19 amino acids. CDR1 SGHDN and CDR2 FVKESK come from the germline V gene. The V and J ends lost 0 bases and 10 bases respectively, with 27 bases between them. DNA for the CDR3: TGTGCCAGCAGCCAAGATGGGGGCAGTGGAGGACCTCAAAGCGGAAAACTGTTTTTT. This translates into CASSQDGGSGGPQSGKLFF.

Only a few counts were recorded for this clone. CDR3 coding DNA: TGTGCCAGCAGCTTAAGCGGAGAGACCCAGTACTTC. Protein product: CASSLSGETQYF. The chain links TRBV7-9 to TRBJ2-5, with D possibly TRBD2 on 5 matching bases. This CDR3 spans 12 amino acids. The V end lost 2 bases, the J end lost 4 bases, and 5 bases lay between the germline ends. Germline V CDR1 and CDR2: SEHNR, FQNEAQ (reference sequence).

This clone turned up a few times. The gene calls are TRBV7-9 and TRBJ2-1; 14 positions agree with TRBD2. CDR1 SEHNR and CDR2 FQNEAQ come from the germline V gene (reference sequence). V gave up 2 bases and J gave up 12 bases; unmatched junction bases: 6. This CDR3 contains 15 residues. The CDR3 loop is CASSLPGTSGSGQFF. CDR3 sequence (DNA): TGTGCCAGCAGCTTACCCGGGACTAGCGGGAGTGGGCAGTTCTTC.

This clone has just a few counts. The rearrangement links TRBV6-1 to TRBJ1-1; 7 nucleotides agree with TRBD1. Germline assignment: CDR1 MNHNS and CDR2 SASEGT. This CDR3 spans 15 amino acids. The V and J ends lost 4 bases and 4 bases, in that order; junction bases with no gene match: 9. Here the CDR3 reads CASSALPTGTTEAFF. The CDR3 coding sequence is TGTGCCAGCAGTGCCCTACCGACAGGGACCACTGAAGCTTTCTTT.

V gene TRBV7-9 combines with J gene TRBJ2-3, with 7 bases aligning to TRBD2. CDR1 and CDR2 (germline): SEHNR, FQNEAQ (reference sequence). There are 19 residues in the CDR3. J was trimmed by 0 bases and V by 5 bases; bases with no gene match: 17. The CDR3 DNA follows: TGTGCCAGCAGCCCCTTTGGGACTATCACACTTTCTAGCACAGATACGCAGTATTTT. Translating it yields CASSPFGTITLSSTDTQYF.

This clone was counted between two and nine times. DNA for the CDR3: TGCGCCAGCAGGGGCAGGGGCGGCGAGCAGTACTTC. It specifies CASRGRGGEQYF. V and J are TRBV5-1 and TRBJ2-5, with D possibly TRBD1 on 6 matching bases. Matching the DNA end better, TRBJ2-7 makes the J call doubtful. CDR3 length: 12 amino acids. The germline V gene encodes CDR1 SGHRS and CDR2 YFSETQ.

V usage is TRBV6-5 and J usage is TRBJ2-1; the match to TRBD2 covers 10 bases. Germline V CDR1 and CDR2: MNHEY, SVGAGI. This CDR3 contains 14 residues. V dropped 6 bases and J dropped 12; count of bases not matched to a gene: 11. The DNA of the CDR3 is TGTGCCAGCAGAACTAGCGGGACCGAGAGTTGGCAGTTCTTC. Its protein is CASRTSGTESWQFF.

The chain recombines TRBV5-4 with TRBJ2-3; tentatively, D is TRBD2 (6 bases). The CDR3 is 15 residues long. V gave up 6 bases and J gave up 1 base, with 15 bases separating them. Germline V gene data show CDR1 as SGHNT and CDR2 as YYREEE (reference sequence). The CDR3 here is CASTLGGGGTDTQYF. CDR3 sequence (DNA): TGTGCCAGCACCCTGGGGGGAGGTGGCACAGATACGCAGTATTTT.

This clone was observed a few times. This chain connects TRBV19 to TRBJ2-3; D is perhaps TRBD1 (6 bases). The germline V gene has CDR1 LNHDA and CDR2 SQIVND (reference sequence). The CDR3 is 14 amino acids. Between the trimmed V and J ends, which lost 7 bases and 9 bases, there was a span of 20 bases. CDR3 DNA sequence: TGTGCCAGTAAAACACAGGGCCACCCATTAACGCAGTATTTT. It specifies CASKTQGHPLTQYF.

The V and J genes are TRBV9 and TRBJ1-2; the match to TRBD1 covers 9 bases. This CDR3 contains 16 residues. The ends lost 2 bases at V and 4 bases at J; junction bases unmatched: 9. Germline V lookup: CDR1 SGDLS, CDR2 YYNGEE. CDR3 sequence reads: CASSVQPGQGTYGYTF. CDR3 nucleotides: TGTGCCAGCAGCGTCCAGCCCGGACAGGGGACCTATGGCTACACCTTC.

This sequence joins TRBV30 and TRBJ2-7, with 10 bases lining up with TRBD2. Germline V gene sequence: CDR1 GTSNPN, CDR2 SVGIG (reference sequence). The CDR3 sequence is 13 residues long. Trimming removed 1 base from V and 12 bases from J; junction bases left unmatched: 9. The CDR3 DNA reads TGTGCCTGGAGTGGGGCTAGCGGGAGTAGTATGTACTTC. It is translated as CAWSGASGSSMYF.

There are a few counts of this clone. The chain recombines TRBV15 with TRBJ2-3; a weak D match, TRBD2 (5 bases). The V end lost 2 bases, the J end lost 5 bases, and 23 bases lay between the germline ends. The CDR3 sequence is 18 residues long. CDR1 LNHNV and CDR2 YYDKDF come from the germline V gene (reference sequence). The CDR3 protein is CATSRSRVTTTFGDTQYF. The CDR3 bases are TGTGCCACCAGCAGATCGAGGGTAACAACGACTTTTGGAGATACGCAGTATTTT.

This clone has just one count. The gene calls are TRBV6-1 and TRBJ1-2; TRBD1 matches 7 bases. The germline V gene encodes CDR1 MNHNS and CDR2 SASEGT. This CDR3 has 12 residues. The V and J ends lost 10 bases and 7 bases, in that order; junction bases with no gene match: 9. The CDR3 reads CATELRGSGYTF. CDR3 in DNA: TGTGCCACCGAACTCAGGGGGTCTGGCTACACCTTC.

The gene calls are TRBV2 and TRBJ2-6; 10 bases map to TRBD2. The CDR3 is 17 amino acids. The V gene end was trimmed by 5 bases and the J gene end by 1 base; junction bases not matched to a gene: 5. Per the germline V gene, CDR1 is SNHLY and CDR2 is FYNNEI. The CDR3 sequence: CASSLPGLASGANVLTF. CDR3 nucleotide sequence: TGTGCCAGCAGTCTGCCGGGACTAGCGTCTGGGGCCAACGTCCTGACTTTC.

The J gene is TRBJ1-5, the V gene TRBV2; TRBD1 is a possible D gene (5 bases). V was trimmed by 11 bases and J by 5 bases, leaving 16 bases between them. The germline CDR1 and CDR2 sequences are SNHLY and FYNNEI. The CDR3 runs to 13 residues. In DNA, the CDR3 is TGTGCCGGTACGGGGGGGAGGGATCAGCCCCAGCATTTT. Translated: CAGTGGRDQPQHF.

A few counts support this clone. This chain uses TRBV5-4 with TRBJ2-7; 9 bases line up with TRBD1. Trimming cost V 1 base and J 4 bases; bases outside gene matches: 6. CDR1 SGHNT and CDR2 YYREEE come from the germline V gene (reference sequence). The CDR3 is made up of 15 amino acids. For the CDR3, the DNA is TGTGCCAGCAGCTTGTTCGGAGGACAGGGGTACGAGCAGTACTTC. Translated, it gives CASSLFGGQGYEQYF.

Written as DNA, the CDR3 is TGTGCCAGCAGTTGGTCCGGACTAGCGGGAGCAGATACGCAGTATTTT. It specifies CASSWSGLAGADTQYF. The chain joins TRBV6-6 to TRBJ2-3, with 13 bases aligning to TRBD2. The junction had 5 bases not matched to a gene; V was cut back by 4 bases and J by 4 bases. The germline V gene has CDR1 MNHNY and CDR2 SVGAGI (reference sequence). The CDR3 sequence is 16 residues long.

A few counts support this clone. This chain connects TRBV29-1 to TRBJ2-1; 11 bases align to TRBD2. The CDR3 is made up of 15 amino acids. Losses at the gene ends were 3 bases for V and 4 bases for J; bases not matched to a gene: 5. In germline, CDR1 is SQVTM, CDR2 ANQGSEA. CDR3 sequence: CSVDWSSGGYNEQFF. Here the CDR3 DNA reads TGCAGCGTTGATTGGTCTAGCGGGGGGTACAATGAGCAGTTCTTC.